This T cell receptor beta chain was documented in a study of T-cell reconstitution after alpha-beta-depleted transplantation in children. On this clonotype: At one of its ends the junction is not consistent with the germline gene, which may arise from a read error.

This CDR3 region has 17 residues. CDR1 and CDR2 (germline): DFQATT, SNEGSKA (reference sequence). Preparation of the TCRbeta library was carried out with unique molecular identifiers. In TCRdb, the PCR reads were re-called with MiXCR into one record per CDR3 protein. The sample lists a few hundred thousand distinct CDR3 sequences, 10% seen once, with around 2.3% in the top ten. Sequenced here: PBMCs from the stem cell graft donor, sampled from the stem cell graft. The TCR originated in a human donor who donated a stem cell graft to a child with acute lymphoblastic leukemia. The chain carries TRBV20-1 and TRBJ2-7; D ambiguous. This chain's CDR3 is CSARVARQPLLSHEQYF. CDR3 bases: TGCAGTGCTAGAGTGGCACGGCAGCCGCTGCTCTCCCACGAGCAGTACTTC.